This TCR beta chain originates from a study of shared clonotypes between healthy human individuals (dated by TCRdb to 2020 to 2022). Background for the entire study: Three men and a couple of women, aged 18 to 49 years, made up the cohort. Per donor, three plates each were used for CD4 naive and CD4 memory, two for CD8 naive, and one for CD8 memory. To estimate repertoire size and how much clonotype sharing occurs between individuals, the study deeply sequenced the blood TCR repertoires of five or six healthy adults. To increase sequencing depth and limit assay-specific biases, different laboratories used diverse techniques to prepare libraries and sequence TCR repertoires. Per donor, leukapheresis produced somewhere between about 0.8 and 9.5 billion PBMCs. Study-level results and caveats: Even with the large sequencing depth, rarefaction of the sorted-subset datasets indicated that sequencing was incomplete. Sampling was restricted to blood, and TCR repertoires in tissue are likely to differ from TCR repertoires in blood. Larger estimated clonotype richness was generally found for naive subsets than for memory subsets. Based on pairwise subsampling, the degree of clonotype sharing among donors was expected to be affected by sequencing depth. The genetic and exposure-history diversity represented was limited by the small number of donors. Higher generation probabilities were observed for clonotypes shared by all four sorted-subset donors than for non-shared clonotypes. Sharing across four donors was observed for around 5% of naive CD4, under 4% of naive CD8, over 2% of memory CD4, and over 0.3% of memory CD8 clonotypes.

V is clipped by 6 bases and J by 2 bases, and the sequence between their germline boundaries is 15 bases long. The CDR3 starts with the cysteine, ends with the phenylalanine, and has 14 residues. The CDR3 DNA has 42 bases and is translated from base 1. CDR1 is given as SGHRS and CDR2 as YFSETQ, both from the germline V gene. On this clone: What this receptor recognizes is not known. No per-base quality is available; no much larger clone lies one base away.

Healthy HIV-negative adults with no recently reported acute infections or vaccinations were included as donors. Only Caucasian adults living in Nashville, Tennessee, USA were represented among the donors. CD4+ T cells were enriched by magnetic negative selection; naive cells were then positively selected on CD45RA, and the negative fraction formed the memory subset. Blood was obtained by leukapheresis, after which PBMCs were separated by Ficoll-Histopaque density gradient centrifugation and cryopreserved in liquid nitrogen vapor phase. Analytical flow cytometry was used to check the purity and quantity of every magnetically sorted T cell population. Each sorted fraction had its genomic DNA isolated and then quantified by UV absorbance on a Nanodrop 2000c. TCR CDR3 regions were amplified from genomic DNA by multiplex PCR using the deep immunoSEQ assay. Extracted genomic DNA from each cell subset was spread evenly across all wells of several immunoSEQ 96-well plates, with each plate serving as a replicate. For sorted subsets, 150 to 250 ng of genomic DNA, equivalent to around 31,000 T cell genomes, went into each replicate PCR. The purified libraries were quantified using a Qubit 3.0 fluorometer, sized with a Bioanalyzer 2100, and then quantified again using the KAPA Library Quantification kit. Each immunoSEQ 96-well plate was sequenced on its own single-read 150-cycle Illumina NextSeq 550 flow cell. Concerning the study's data processing: Because only junctional sequences without quality scores were contained in the immunoSEQ output, filtering matching that applied to full-length reads could not be performed. To assign V/J genes and CDR3, sequences were annotated using PyIR, a Python wrapper for IgBLAST v1.9, with IMGT germline references. Reads were removed for weak V/J assignments (E-value above 1e-6), missing CDR3, stop codons, out-of-frame junctions, or ambiguous translated residues. V3J clonotypes were defined as sequences sharing the same inferred V gene, J gene, and CDR3 amino acid sequence. Percentage overlap between repertoires was computed as shared unique clonotypes divided by the size of the smaller repertoire. Richness of each repertoire was evaluated using RTK rarefaction, the Chao1 estimator, and Recon v2.1 estimates of unobserved clonotypes. For all TCRbeta clonotypes obtained by the gDNA method from a few donors, generation probabilities were computed with OLGA. TCRdb stores this immuneACCESS table with in-frame sequences only. Part of the clones is absent; in the studies checked, under half of the shortfall reflects unresolved V genes, and no reason is known for the rest. V, J and clone size are those of that table, while D and trimming were read from the DNA. The sample table shows around 700,000 clones, and about three quarters are seen once. In total, the top ten clones hold around 1.8% of the sample.

The sample was memory CD4+ T cells sorted from blood. The sample's cell subset or site label, in plain terms: CD45RA-negative fraction. The receptor was derived from a woman in her twenties or thirties in good health. The chain joins TRBV5-1 to TRBJ2-7, and TRBD1 may be the D gene, going by 6 matching bases. CDR3 reads: CASKDSPQTYEQYF. The DNA reads TGCGCCAGCAAGGACAGTCCCCAGACCTACGAGCAGTACTTC.